The 9 T cell receptor beta chains presented below share a single source sample, sequenced in a study of blood T cell repertoires in COVID-19. This table comes from immunoSEQ multiplex PCR, and its TCRdb copy is limited to in-frame clones, with some not included. Of around 58,000 clones listed, just over 85% are singletons. Sequenced sample: peripheral blood. These receptor sequences come from a human donor in a cohort sampled during active COVID-19.

The chain employs TRBV6-6 and TRBJ1-1, with D perhaps matching TRBD1 (5 bases). This CDR3 region has 16 residues. V gave up 2 bases and J gave up 1 base, with 14 bases separating them. Looked up from germline, CDR1 is MNHNY and CDR2 is SVGAGI (reference sequence). CDR3 DNA: TGTGCCAGCAGTTACCCGCGAAGGGGCACGAACACTGAAGCTTTCTTT. This translates into CASSYPRRGTNTEAFF.

This chain's CDR3 is CASIRSSSYNEQFF. In DNA, the CDR3 is TGTGCCAGCATCAGGTCCAGCTCCTACAATGAGCAGTTCTTC. The chain combines TRBV28 with TRBJ2-1, with no clear D. In germline, CDR1 is MDHEN, CDR2 SYDVKM. Between the trimmed V and J ends, which lost 7 bases and 0 bases, there was a span of 10 bases. The CDR3 sequence is 14 residues long.

This clone appeared once. The CDR3 DNA follows: TGTGCCAGCAGCTTAGTAGCAGGGCTTGAAAAACTGTTTTTT. The encoded protein is CASSLVAGLEKLFF. The chain couples TRBV7-2 to TRBJ1-4; weak D call: TRBD1 (5 bases). This CDR3 region has 14 residues. The germline V and J ends were trimmed by 1 base and 7 bases, with 10 bases remaining between them. Germline lookup yields CDR1 SGHTA and CDR2 FQGNSA.

The chain couples TRBV9 to TRBJ2-5, with 10 bases aligning to TRBD1. Germline V gene data show CDR1 as SGDLS and CDR2 as YYNGEE. The CDR3 has 17 residues. Germline trimming cut 0 bases from V and 0 bases from J; bases unmatched to any gene: 5. The CDR3 protein is CASSVGDRGAYQETQYF. CDR3 sequence (DNA): TGTGCCAGCAGCGTAGGGGACAGGGGAGCGTACCAAGAGACCCAGTACTTC.

V usage is TRBV6-1 and J usage is TRBJ2-7; 8 bases line up with TRBD1. This CDR3 is built from 15 residues. After removal of 1 base from V and 0 bases from J, the junction contained 2 bases not matched to a gene. Germline CDR1 reads MNHNS; CDR2 reads SASEGT. This chain's CDR3 is CASSEETGGSYEQYF. The CDR3, as DNA: TGTGCCAGCAGTGAAGAAACAGGGGGCTCCTACGAGCAGTACTTC.

This chain links TRBV6-5 with TRBJ1-1; D perhaps matches TRBD1 (5 bases). With 6 bases removed from V and 7 bases from J, the gap between germline ends came to 18 bases. Germline loops: CDR1 MNHEY, CDR2 SVGAGI. This CDR3 is built from 14 residues. As DNA, the CDR3 is TGTGCCAGCAGGGGGTACGGAATGGGACTTGAAGCTTTCTTT. This sequence encodes CASRGYGMGLEAFF.

This clone appeared a few times. The chain is built from TRBV6-5 and TRBJ2-2, with 11 positions matching TRBD2. V dropped 4 bases and J dropped 8; count of bases not matched to a gene: 9. Germline CDR1 is MNHEY and CDR2 is SVGAGI. The CDR3 consists of 16 residues. Here the CDR3 reads CASSSGLAGLEGELFF. In DNA, the CDR3 is TGTGCCAGCAGTTCCGGACTAGCGGGCCTCGAGGGGGAGCTGTTTTTT.

The chain uses TRBV9 and TRBJ2-1, with TRBD1 matching 9 bases. The V segment lost 1 base and the J segment 0 bases; nucleotides outside the gene matches: 8. CDR1 is SGDLS and CDR2 is YYNGEE in the germline V gene. The CDR3 consists of 18 residues. The CDR3 DNA sequence: TGTGCCAGCAGCGTACCAGAGGACAGGGGCCTCTCCTACAATGAGCAGTTCTTC. Translating it yields CASSVPEDRGLSYNEQFF.

The chain uses TRBV11-2 and TRBJ2-5; TRBD2 is a possible D gene (6 bases). Germline CDR1 SGHAT, CDR2 FQNNGV. The CDR3 has 16 amino acids. Trimming stripped 0 bases from V and 5 bases from J, with 16 bases between. The CDR3 DNA follows: TGTGCCAGCAGCTTAGATCGGGGGTGGCGAGCGGAGACCCAGTACTTC. Encoded protein: CASSLDRGWRAETQYF.